One sample yielded the 27 T cell receptor beta chains listed below, sequenced in a study of T cells in Graves' hyperthyroidism and ophthalmopathy. RNA transcripts yielded amplified TCR beta CDR3 regions. The HTBI primer set served for first-round RT-PCR of the TCR CDR3. In TCRdb, the multiplex PCR reads were re-called with MiXCR into one record per CDR3 protein. This sample has some 250,000 distinct CDR3 sequences, with more than 14% found just once. What was sequenced was blood. These receptors were obtained from a woman between 40 and 50 years old with Graves' hyperthyroidism that later progressed to Graves' ophthalmopathy.

Remarks on this clonotype: It may be a read error: a sequence one base away is much more abundant. Without the conserved terminal phenylalanine or tryptophan, this CDR3 likely stems from a read error. This sequence joins TRBV3-1 and TRBJ2-7; D might be TRBD2 (6 bases). Germline V gives CDR1 LGHDT, CDR2 YNNKEL (reference sequence). Trimming shortened V by 4 bases and J by 3 bases, and 16 bases separated the two germline ends. The CDR3 totals 15 residues. This CDR3 reads CASSRKDSGIYEQYC. The CDR3 DNA sequence: TGTGCCAGCAGCCGAAAAGATAGCGGTATCTACGAGCAGTACTGC.

This clonotype was found many times. The chain combines TRBV30 with TRBJ2-2; a possible D gene is TRBD1 (6 bases). This CDR3 comprises 15 residues. The V gene lost 4 bases and the J gene lost 0 bases, with 12 bases spanning the gap. CDR1 GTSNPN and CDR2 SVGIG come from the germline V gene (reference sequence). CDR3 in amino acids: CAWNPGQTNTGELFF. The CDR3 bases are TGTGCCTGGAACCCTGGACAGACGAACACCGGGGAGCTGTTTTTT.

V usage is TRBV5-1 and J usage is TRBJ2-5, with 9 bases matching TRBD2. This CDR3 comprises 14 residues. J was trimmed by 9 bases and V by 2 bases; bases with no gene match: 8. Germline V lookup: CDR1 SGHRS, CDR2 YFSETQ. The CDR3 here is CASSFSGSREPQYF. DNA for the CDR3: TGCGCCAGCAGCTTTAGCGGGAGTCGTGAGCCCCAGTACTTC. Supplemented by reference TRBV5-1 and TRBJ2-5, the full variable domain reads KAGVTQTPRYLIKTRGQQVTLSCSPISGHRSVSWYQQTPGQGLQFLFEYFSETQRNKGNFPGRFSGRQFSNSRSEMNVSTLELGDSALYLCASSFSGSREPQYFGPGTRLLVL.

This clonotype was seen at least ten times. The chain is built from TRBV15 and TRBJ1-1, with 8 bases that match TRBD1. J lost 1 base, V lost 3 bases, and 4 bases had no gene match. This CDR3 comprises 15 residues. The germline V gene encodes CDR1 LNHNV and CDR2 YYDKDF (reference sequence). In DNA form, the CDR3 reads TGTGCCACCAGCAGGGACAGGGTCTGGAACACTGAAGCTTTCTTT. Translation: CATSRDRVWNTEAFF.

The sample holds many counts of this clonotype. This chain uses TRBV28 with TRBJ1-2, with 7 bases identical to TRBD1. The trim removed 2 bases at V and 5 bases at J, leaving 8 bases unmatched. CDR3 size: 15 residues. Germline V lookup: CDR1 MDHEN, CDR2 SYDVKM. In nucleotides, the CDR3 is TGTGCCAGCAGTTTACTCGACAGGGTATATTATGGCTACACCTTC. Translation gives CASSLLDRVYYGYTF.

This clonotype has a count of ten or more. V is TRBV10-3 and J is TRBJ2-5; 9 bases match TRBD2. Per germline, CDR1 ENHRY and CDR2 SYGVKD. V dropped 6 bases and J dropped 6; count of bases not matched to a gene: 11. This CDR3 is 15 amino acids long. The DNA for the CDR3 is TGTGCCATCAGCGACCCTAGCGGGATATCGAAGACCCAGTACTTC. This encodes CAISDPSGISKTQYF.

The chain is built from TRBV11-2 and TRBJ2-7, with 7 nucleotides matching TRBD1. The length of the CDR3 is 15 residues. Germline CDR1 and CDR2: SGHAT and FQNNGV. The CDR3 spells CASSFRTGYSYEPYV. The CDR3 coding sequence is TGTGCCAGCAGCTTTCGGACAGGCTACTCCTACGAGCCGTACGTC.

This clonotype has ten or more counts. The rearrangement joins TRBV20-1 to TRBJ2-1; D might be TRBD2 (5 bases). Germline-derived CDR1 and CDR2 are DFQATT and SNEGSKA (reference sequence). The CDR3 has 12 residues. The ends were cut back, 6 bases at V and 4 bases at J, with 10 bases in the middle. The CDR3 DNA reads TGCAGTGCCGCCCGGGATTACAATGAGCAGTTCTTC. Its protein product is CSAARDYNEQFF.

The rearrangement uses TRBV7-2 and TRBJ2-7; 8 nucleotides agree with TRBD2. Germline lookup yields CDR1 SGHTA and CDR2 FQGNSA. This CDR3 contains 15 residues. Trimming at V came to 0 bases and at J to 3 bases, leaving 4 bases not matched to a gene. CDR3 loop: CASSLAGTSSYEQYF. CDR3 coding DNA: TGTGCCAGCAGCTTAGCGGGGACTAGTAGCTACGAGCAGTACTTC.

Ten or more counts support this clonotype. The gene calls are TRBV5-1 and TRBJ2-7, with a tentative D call TRBD1 (5 bases). The CDR3 contains 15 residues. Trimming removed 0 bases at V and 2 bases at J, with 12 bases between. Germline CDR1 is SGHRS and CDR2 is YFSETQ. CDR3 DNA sequence: TGCGCCAGCAGCTTGGAGTCAGGGCGAACCTACGAGCAGTACTTC. This codes for CASSLESGRTYEQYF.

About this clonotype itself: A much larger clone differs from this one at a single base, so this may be a read error. The rearrangement joins TRBV6-5 to TRBJ2-7, with TRBD1 as a possible D gene (6 bases). The CDR3 has 13 residues. Germline V gene sequence: CDR1 MNHEY, CDR2 SVGAGI. Between the trimmed V and J ends, which lost 2 bases and 2 bases, there was a span of 7 bases. The CDR3 nucleotides read TGTGCCAGCAGTTACACAGGGACCTACGAGCAGTACTTC. Amino acid sequence: CASSYTGTYEQYF.

This clonotype appeared many times. The J gene is TRBJ2-6, the V gene TRBV19, with 9 bases fitting TRBD1. Trimming cost V 1 base and J 4 bases; bases outside gene matches: 8. The CDR3 runs 18 residues. CDR1 is LNHDA, CDR2 SQIVND, per germline (reference sequence). The CDR3 bases are TGTGCCAGTAGTATAGTCCCGGGACAGGGATCCGGGGCCAACGTCCTGACTTTC. Translating gives CASSIVPGQGSGANVLTF.

This chain joins TRBV2 and TRBJ2-5; D remains unclear. The V gene lost 6 bases and the J gene lost 2 bases, with 10 bases spanning the gap. CDR3 length: 13 amino acids. From germline, CDR1 is SNHLY and CDR2 FYNNEI. The CDR3 here is CASRDTLQETQYF. The CDR3 DNA reads TGTGCCAGCAGGGATACCCTTCAAGAGACCCAGTACTTC.

In this sample, this clonotype turned up many times. This chain links TRBV27 with TRBJ1-5; possible D gene TRBD1, 5 bases. The germline V gene has CDR1 MNHEY and CDR2 SMNVEV (reference sequence). This CDR3 has 14 residues. V lost 3 bases and J 7 bases, leaving 13 bases between the germline ends. CDR3 sequence: CASSLSGLGQPQHF. The DNA of the CDR3 is TGTGCCAGCAGTTTGTCAGGGCTGGGGCAGCCCCAGCATTTT.

Ten or more counts support this clonotype. V gene TRBV7-3 combines with J gene TRBJ2-3, with D possibly being TRBD1 or TRBD2 (5 bases each). Germline loops: CDR1 SGHTA, CDR2 FQGTGA. V was cut by 4 bases and J by 1 base, with 6 bases left in between. CDR3 length: 13 residues. The CDR3, as DNA: TGTGCCAGCAGCTCGGGGCGCACAGATACGCAGTATTTT. It encodes CASSSGRTDTQYF.

This clonotype was recorded many times. CDR3 nucleotide sequence: TGCGCCAGCAGCTTGGTAGGGATCCCAGGAGATACGCAGTATTTT. Its translation: CASSLVGIPGDTQYF. This chain uses TRBV5-1 with TRBJ2-3; D not resolved. The CDR3 is 15 residues long. V was trimmed by 0 bases and J by 5 bases, leaving 13 bases between them. The V gene's germline CDR1 is SGHRS and CDR2 YFSETQ.

This clonotype was seen repeatedly, ten times or more. The chain couples TRBV11-2 to TRBJ2-7; 12 bases fit TRBD2. Losses at the gene ends were 8 bases for V and 1 base for J; bases not matched to a gene: 6. Germline CDR1 SGHAT, CDR2 FQNNGV. The CDR3 extends over 15 amino acids. CDR3 sequence (DNA): TGTGCCAGCCGCTCACTAGCGGGAGGATCCTACGAGCAGTACTTC. Translated, it gives CASRSLAGGSYEQYF.

In its sample, this clonotype was seen many times. The chain couples TRBV6-1 to TRBJ1-1; D might be TRBD1 (5 bases). The V end lost 1 base, the J end lost 0 bases, and 9 bases lay between the germline ends. The V gene's germline CDR1 is MNHNS and CDR2 SASEGT. CDR3 length: 15 amino acids. This CDR3 reads CASSEVTGLNTEAFF. The CDR3, as DNA: TGTGCCAGCAGTGAAGTCACAGGCTTGAACACTGAAGCTTTCTTT.

This chain connects TRBV5-1 to TRBJ1-1; 9 bases match TRBD1. Trimming removed 0 bases from V and 5 bases from J; junction bases left unmatched: 5. Per the germline V gene, CDR1 is SGHRS and CDR2 is YFSETQ. The CDR3 is made up of 15 amino acids. The CDR3: CASSLGTGEKTEAFF. The CDR3 DNA follows: TGCGCCAGCAGCTTGGGGACAGGGGAGAAGACTGAAGCTTTCTTT.

There are many counts of this clonotype. This chain uses TRBV3-1 with TRBJ2-7, with D maybe TRBD2 (6 bases). Trimming stripped 4 bases from V and 5 bases from J, with 15 bases between. Germline CDR1 is LGHDT and CDR2 is YNNKEL (reference sequence). The CDR3 is made up of 14 amino acids. In nucleotides, the CDR3 is TGTGCCAGCAGCCGGACGGGAGAGGGGAACGAGCAGTACTTC. It encodes CASSRTGEGNEQYF.

This clonotype was seen at least ten times. The chain recombines TRBV5-1 with TRBJ2-7, with 12 bases lining up with TRBD2. CDR1 is SGHRS, CDR2 YFSETQ, per germline. The J segment lost 3 bases and the V segment lost 4 bases, leaving 17 bases of the junction unmatched. CDR3 length: 19 amino acids. CDR3 DNA sequence: TGCGCCAGCAGCCCGTGGGGACTGACTAGCGGGAGATGGGTCTACGAGCAGTACTTC. Translating it yields CASSPWGLTSGRWVYEQYF.

The sample holds many counts of this clonotype. This chain joins TRBV4-1 and TRBJ1-6; D is unresolved. The V end was cut by 1 base, the J end by 9 bases, with 4 bases between. CDR3 size: 12 residues. The germline V gene has CDR1 MGHRA and CDR2 YSYEKL. The CDR3 sequence is CASSQVGSPLHF. The CDR3 coding sequence is TGCGCCAGCAGCCAAGTTGGTTCACCCCTCCACTTT.

This clonotype was counted at least ten times. The V gene is TRBV29-1, the J gene TRBJ2-5; 8 bases map to TRBD1. The CDR3 extends over 13 amino acids. The V segment lost 5 bases and the J segment 3 bases; nucleotides outside the gene matches: 5. Per germline, CDR1 SQVTM and CDR2 ANQGSEA. The DNA for the CDR3 is TGCAGCGTTCTCACAGGGGGTAAAGAGACCCAGTACTTC. Its translation is CSVLTGGKETQYF.

This clonotype occurred many times. V is TRBV20-1 and J is TRBJ2-3; TRBD2 agrees at 11 bases. In germline, CDR1 is DFQATT, CDR2 SNEGSKA (reference sequence). The trim removed 7 bases at V and 2 bases at J, leaving 5 bases unmatched. The CDR3 length is 14 residues. CDR3 loop: CSVKTSGNTDTQYF. The CDR3 nucleotides read TGCAGTGTAAAGACTAGCGGGAACACAGATACGCAGTATTTT.

This clonotype showed up many times. The gene calls are TRBV28 and TRBJ1-1; perhaps TRBD1 as D (5 bases). Germline lookup yields CDR1 MDHEN and CDR2 SYDVKM. V lost 7 bases and J lost 11, with 17 bases in between. This CDR3 has 12 amino acids. The CDR3 protein is CASTNVGGSAFF. The CDR3 coding sequence is TGTGCCAGCACTAATGTGGGGGGTTCGGCTTTCTTT.

This clonotype was picked up a small number of times. CDR3 DNA: TGTGCCAGCAGGACAGGGAGGAGAGGAAACACCATATATTTT. This codes for CASRTGRRGNTIYF. The chain recombines TRBV28 with TRBJ1-3; 7 bases are shared with TRBD1. The CDR3 has 14 residues. CDR1 and CDR2 (germline): MDHEN, SYDVKM. V gave up 6 bases and J gave up 4 bases; unmatched junction bases: 6.

A single count supports this clonotype. The chain employs TRBV24-1 and TRBJ2-1; D not certain. Trimming removed 7 bases at V and 8 bases at J, with 17 bases between. The CDR3 consists of 14 residues. CDR1 and CDR2 (germline): KGHDR, SFDVKD. The CDR3, as DNA: TGTGCCACCAGCCAGAATCCTCTTGTCGATGAGCAGTTCTTC. Protein: CATSQNPLVDEQFF.